Following are 10 T cell receptor beta chains from one sample sequenced in a study of human T cells and chemical hapten exposure. Stated time point: patch test 3, about 24 weeks after DPC sensitization. Treatment: therapeutic diphenylcyclopropenone sensitization with weekly scalp DPC. MiXCR, applied by TCRdb to the RACE reads, yields one record per CDR3 protein. This sample has 25,000 to 35,000 distinct CDR3 sequences; more than 5% occur once, and the top ten carry around 6%. Sample: whole blood, taken in connection with sensitization to the hapten diphenylcyclopropenone (DPC). These receptors all come from a man aged 30 to 39 with alopecia areata. Some clones in this sample may be carry-over from other donors' samples.

This clonotype was detected many times. This chain uses TRBV27 with TRBJ2-3; D may correspond to TRBD1 or TRBD2 (5 bases each). Per germline, CDR1 MNHEY and CDR2 SMNVEV (reference sequence). This CDR3 comprises 19 residues. V lost 0 bases, J lost 6 bases, and 25 bases lay in between. The CDR3 DNA follows: TGTGCCAGCAGTTTATCGCCTCCGGCCACTCGAGTGGGGGTGGATACGCAGTATTTT. Its translation: CASSLSPPATRVGVDTQYF.

This clonotype was counted at least ten times. The J gene is TRBJ1-2, the V gene TRBV2; the D gene is possibly TRBD1 (5 bases). This CDR3 comprises 14 residues. With 4 bases removed from V and 0 bases from J, the gap between germline ends came to 9 bases. CDR1 and CDR2 (germline): SNHLY, FYNNEI. Here the CDR3 DNA reads TGTGCCAGCAGTGTCGCGGGGGCTAACTATGGCTACACCTTC. It codes for CASSVAGANYGYTF.

This clonotype was found many times. This sequence joins TRBV14 and TRBJ1-2; D is ambiguous. Germline assignment: CDR1 SGHDN and CDR2 FVKESK. Trimming removed 1 base at V and 6 bases at J, with 15 bases between. The CDR3 extends over 15 amino acids. The DNA for the CDR3 is TGTGCCAGCAGCCAAGTACTGTACCCTCCGGATGGCTACACCTTC. It translates to CASSQVLYPPDGYTF.

This clonotype was recorded at least ten times. The V gene is TRBV29-1, the J gene TRBJ2-3; D is unclear. With 5 bases removed from V and 2 bases from J, the gap between germline ends came to 2 bases. The CDR3 runs to 10 residues. Germline V lookup: CDR1 SQVTM, CDR2 ANQGSEA. CDR3 protein: CSVFTDTQYF. In nucleotides, the CDR3 is TGCAGCGTTTTCACAGATACGCAGTATTTT.

The V call is TRBV6-5, the J call TRBJ2-7; TRBD1 matches 9 bases. V lost 6 bases and J lost 0; bases outside the gene matches: 6. The CDR3 runs to 15 residues. The germline CDR1 and CDR2 sequences are MNHEY and SVGAGI. The DNA for the CDR3 is TGTGCCAGCAGGACAGGGACAGGGCTCTCCTACGAGCAGTACTTC. It is translated as CASRTGTGLSYEQYF.

This clonotype was seen at least ten times. This CDR3 reads CASSLDQGTYEQYF. CDR3 sequence (DNA): TGTGCCAGCTCACTTGATCAGGGGACCTACGAGCAGTACTTC. The chain joins TRBV18 to TRBJ2-7, with D tentatively TRBD1 (6 bases). Per germline, CDR1 KGHSH and CDR2 LQKENI. V shed 4 bases and J shed 2 bases, with 12 bases lying between them. The CDR3 covers 14 residues.

This clonotype was counted ten times or more. The CDR3 sequence is CASSLSVDGSEQFF. In DNA, the CDR3 is TGTGCCAGCAGTTTATCGGTAGACGGCAGTGAGCAGTTCTTC. The chain couples TRBV27 to TRBJ2-1; D is uncertain. The CDR3 covers 14 residues. Germline CDR1 and CDR2: MNHEY and SMNVEV (reference sequence). V dropped 0 bases and J dropped 9 bases, with 12 bases sitting between them.

There are many counts of this clonotype. The chain is built from TRBV29-1 and TRBJ2-4; the D is unclear. The V end lost 0 bases, the J end lost 0 bases, and 12 bases lay between the germline ends. Looked up from germline, CDR1 is SQVTM and CDR2 is ANQGSEA. The CDR3 contains 16 residues. The CDR3 DNA reads TGCAGCGTTGAAGACCCCCAGCCCCTAGCCAAAAACATTCAGTACTTC. Amino acids: CSVEDPQPLAKNIQYF.

This clonotype was recorded many times. The rearrangement joins TRBV13 to TRBJ1-1; D uncertain. Germline lookup yields CDR1 PRHDT and CDR2 FYEKMQ (reference sequence). The CDR3 loop spans 16 amino acids. Trimming removed 0 bases from V and 1 base from J, with 12 bases in between. The DNA for the CDR3 is TGTGCCAGCAGCTTAGGCGGTATGGTGGAGAACACTGAAGCTTTCTTT. As protein: CASSLGGMVENTEAFF.

This clonotype showed up many times. The rearrangement links TRBV19 to TRBJ1-2, with D possibly matching TRBD1 (5 bases). V was clipped by 7 bases and J by 4 bases, with 13 bases between them. Germline V lookup: CDR1 LNHDA, CDR2 SQIVND (reference sequence). CDR3 length: 13 residues. The DNA of the CDR3 is TGTGCCAGTATGGGCGGCAGGGCCTATGGCTACACCTTC. Amino acid sequence: CASMGGRAYGYTF.